Detailed here is one T cell receptor (beta chain). The antigen it binds to is not known. The sample holds no much larger clone one base away, and base qualities are not on file. The CDR3, cysteine through phenylalanine, is 17 amino acids long. Left in the record is the CDR3 DNA by itself, 51 bases read in frame from the first base. Trimming takes 4 bases from V and 3 bases from J, and the germline ends sit 22 bases apart. CDR1 is given as SGHDN and CDR2 as FVKESK, both from the germline V gene. The immunoSEQ Assay was used to sequence TCR beta CDR3 regions from DNA. The original pipeline was this. To compute T cell density, TCR beta template counts were normalized to usable DNA, which was estimated by amplifying housekeeping genes. The preseqR package was used to estimate richness by extrapolating to 400,000 templates for PBMC samples and to 120,000 templates for tissue samples. Clonality was calculated as one minus Pielou's evenness. Tissue-enriched TCRs were identified by differential abundance testing using productive amino-acid clonotypes, minimum total count 5 and alpha 0.1. The Jaccard Index and the Morisita Overlap Index were used to measure how much the repertoires overlapped between compartments. GLIPH grouped TCR beta CDR3s together with public tetramer-defined viral CDR3s, and a viral motif had to include at least three viral sequences and show V-gene enrichment. In its TCRdb copy, this immuneACCESS table keeps in-frame sequences only and misses some clones. Where compared with another copy, unresolved V genes explain less than half of these, and the others have no known cause. That table is the source of V, J and clone size, and D and trimming were worked out from the DNA. For this sample there are about 52,000 clones; around nine tenths appear just once. The biggest ten clones account for about a sixth of the sample.

This sample is part of a study of T cells in localized non-small cell lung cancer (dated by TCRdb to the early 2020s). For context, the study as a whole: The study analyzed T cell repertoires of approximately 240 early-stage NSCLC patients, comparing tumors and uninvolved tumor-adjacent lungs. NSCLC patients had a mean age of roughly 66 years, and around 140 were male and 85 to 110 female. All 230 or so NSCLC patients in the cohort were treatment-naive and had localized lung tumors that were resected.

At diagnosis, peripheral blood, uninvolved tumor-adjacent lung and tumor were collected and were preserved as a mix of fresh-frozen and FFPE material. For TCR repertoire profiling, blood samples were analyzed in the form of peripheral blood mononuclear cells. Points the paper makes about the study in general: Because the study design was exploratory, TCR variables were selected using unadjusted p-values without false-discovery rate correction. A median of about 53 of the top 100 tumor clones were detected in paired uninvolved adjacent lung, and 28 of these tumor clones were also found among the top 100 clones of the paired uninvolved adjacent lung. Uninvolved tumor-adjacent lung showed the highest T cell clonality, higher than tumor, which suggests more focused antigenic responses in the uninvolved tumor-adjacent lung. Longer overall survival was associated with higher blood T cell density, whereas shorter survival was associated with higher adjacent-lung clonality. Multi-region tumor sequencing was not performed, so intratumor heterogeneity could not be excluded.

This sample comprised PBMCs, obtained before any cancer treatment. This sequence was found in a female donor with stage II lung adenocarcinoma. The receptor chain draws on TRBV14 and TRBJ2-7, with a tentative D call of TRBD1 or TRBD2, each matching 5 bases. The nucleotides are TGTGCCAGCAGCCTCTTAACCGGGGCAGGGACCGGCTACGAGCAGTACTTC. Translated, this is CASSLLTGAGTGYEQYF.